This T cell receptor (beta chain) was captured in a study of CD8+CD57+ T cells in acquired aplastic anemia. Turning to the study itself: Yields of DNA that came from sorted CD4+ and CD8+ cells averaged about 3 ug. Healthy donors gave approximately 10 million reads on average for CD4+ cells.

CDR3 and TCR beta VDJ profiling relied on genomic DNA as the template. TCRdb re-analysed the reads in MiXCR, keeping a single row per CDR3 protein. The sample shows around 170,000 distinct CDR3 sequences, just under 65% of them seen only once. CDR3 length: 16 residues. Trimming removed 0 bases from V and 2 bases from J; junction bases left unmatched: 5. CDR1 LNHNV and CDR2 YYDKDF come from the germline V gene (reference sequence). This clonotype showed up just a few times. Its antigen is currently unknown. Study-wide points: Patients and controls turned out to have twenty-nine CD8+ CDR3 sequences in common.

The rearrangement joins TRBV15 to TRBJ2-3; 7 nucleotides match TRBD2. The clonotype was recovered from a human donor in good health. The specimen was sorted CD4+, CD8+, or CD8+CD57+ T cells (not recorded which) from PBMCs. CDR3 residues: CATSRETSSYTDTQYF. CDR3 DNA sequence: TGTGCCACCAGCAGAGAGACTAGCAGTTACACAGATACGCAGTATTTT.